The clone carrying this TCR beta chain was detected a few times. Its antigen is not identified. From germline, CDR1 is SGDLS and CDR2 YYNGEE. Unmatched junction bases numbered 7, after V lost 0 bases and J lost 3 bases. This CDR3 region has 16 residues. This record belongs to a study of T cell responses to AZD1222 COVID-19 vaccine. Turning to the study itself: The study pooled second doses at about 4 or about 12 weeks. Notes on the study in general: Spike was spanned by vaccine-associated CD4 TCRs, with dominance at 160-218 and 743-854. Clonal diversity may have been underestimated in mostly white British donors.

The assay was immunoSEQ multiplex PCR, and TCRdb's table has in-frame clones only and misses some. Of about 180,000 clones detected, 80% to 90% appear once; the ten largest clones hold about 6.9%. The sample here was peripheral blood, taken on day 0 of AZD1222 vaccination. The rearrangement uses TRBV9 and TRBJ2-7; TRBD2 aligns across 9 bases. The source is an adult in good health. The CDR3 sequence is CASSVARAGGFYEQYF. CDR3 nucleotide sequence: TGTGCCAGCAGCGTAGCTCGAGCGGGGGGCTTCTACGAGCAGTACTTC.